This TCR beta chain was identified during a study of T cell responses to AZD1222 COVID-19 vaccine. Study findings and constraints: Females made up more of the donors, who were largely white British, and clonal diversity may have come out too low. Baseline seropositivity occurred in only a handful of AZD1222 recipients. Repertoire collection took place solely once the T cell response had peaked.

The germline CDR1 and CDR2 sequences are SGHRS and YFSETQ. The CDR3 runs 13 residues. V lost 2 bases, J lost 5 bases, and 10 bases lay in between. Clones were read by immunoSEQ multiplex PCR, and TCRdb kept only the in-frame ones, dropping some. This table has 130,000 to 150,000 clones, 82% appearing once. Concerning this clone: The antigen remains unidentified.

V and J are TRBV5-1 and TRBJ2-5; D may match TRBD1 or TRBD2 (5 bases each). The receptor comes from an adult in good health. The sequencing here drew on peripheral blood, taken on day 0 of MenACWY control vaccination. In DNA, the CDR3 is TGCGCCAGCAGCTTTCCGGGGACGGAGACCCAGTACTTC. Encoded protein: CASSFPGTETQYF.